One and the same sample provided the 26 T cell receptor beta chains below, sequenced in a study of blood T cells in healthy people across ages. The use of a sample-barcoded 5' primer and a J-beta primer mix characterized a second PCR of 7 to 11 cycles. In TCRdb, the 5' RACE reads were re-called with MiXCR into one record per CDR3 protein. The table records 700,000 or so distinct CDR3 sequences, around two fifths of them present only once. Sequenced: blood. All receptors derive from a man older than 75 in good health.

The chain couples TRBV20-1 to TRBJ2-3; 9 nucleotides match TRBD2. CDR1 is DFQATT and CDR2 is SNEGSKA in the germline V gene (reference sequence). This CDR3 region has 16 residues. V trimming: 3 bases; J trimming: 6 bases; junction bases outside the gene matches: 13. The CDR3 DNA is TGCAGTGCTAGTTGGCGGGGGGGCGGGATAGTTGATACGCAGTATTTT. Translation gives CSASWRGGGIVDTQYF.

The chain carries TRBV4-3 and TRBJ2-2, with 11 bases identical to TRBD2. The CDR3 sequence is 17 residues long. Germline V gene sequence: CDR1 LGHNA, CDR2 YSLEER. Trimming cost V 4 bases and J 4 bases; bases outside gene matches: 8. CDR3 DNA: TGCGCCAGCAGCCGCATAGCGGGAGGGCCGGGCACCGGGGAGCTGTTTTTT. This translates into CASSRIAGGPGTGELFF.

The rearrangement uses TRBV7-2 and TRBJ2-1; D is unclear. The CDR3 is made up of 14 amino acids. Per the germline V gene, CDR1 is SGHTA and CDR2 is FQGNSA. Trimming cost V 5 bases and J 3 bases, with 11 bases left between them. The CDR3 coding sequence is TGTGCCAGCAGCCCTGAAGTCATCTACAATGAGCAGTTCTTC. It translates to CASSPEVIYNEQFF.

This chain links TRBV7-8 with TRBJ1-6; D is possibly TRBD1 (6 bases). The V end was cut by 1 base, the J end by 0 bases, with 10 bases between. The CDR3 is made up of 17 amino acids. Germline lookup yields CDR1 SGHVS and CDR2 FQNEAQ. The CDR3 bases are TGTGCCAGCAGCTTAGTGCAGGGGAGCTCCTATAATTCACCCCTCCACTTT. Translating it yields CASSLVQGSSYNSPLHF.

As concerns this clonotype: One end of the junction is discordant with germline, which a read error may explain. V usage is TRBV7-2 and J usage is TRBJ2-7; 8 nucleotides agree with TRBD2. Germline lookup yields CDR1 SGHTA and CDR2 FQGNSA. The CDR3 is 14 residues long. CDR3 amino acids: CANSLNSGKSEQYF. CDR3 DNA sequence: TGTGCCAACAGCTTAAATAGCGGGAAATCCGAGCAGTACTTC.

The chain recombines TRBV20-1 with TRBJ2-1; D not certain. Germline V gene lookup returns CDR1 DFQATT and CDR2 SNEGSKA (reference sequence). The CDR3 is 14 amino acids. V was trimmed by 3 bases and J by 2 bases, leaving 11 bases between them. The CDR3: CSARHLRAYNEQFF. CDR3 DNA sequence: TGCAGTGCTAGGCACCTAAGGGCCTACAATGAGCAGTTCTTC.

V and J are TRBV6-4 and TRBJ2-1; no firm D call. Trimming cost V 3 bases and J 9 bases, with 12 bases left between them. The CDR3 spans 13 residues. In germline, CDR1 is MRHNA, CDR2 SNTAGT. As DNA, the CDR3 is TGTGCCAGCAGTGAAACTAATGTCGGTGAGCAGTTCTTC. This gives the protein CASSETNVGEQFF.

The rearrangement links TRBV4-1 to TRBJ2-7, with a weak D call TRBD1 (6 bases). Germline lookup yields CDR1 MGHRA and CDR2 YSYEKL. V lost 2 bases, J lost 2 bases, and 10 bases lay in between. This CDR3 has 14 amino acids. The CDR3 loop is CASSQYRDTYEQYF. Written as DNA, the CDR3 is TGCGCCAGCAGCCAATACAGGGATACCTACGAGCAGTACTTC.

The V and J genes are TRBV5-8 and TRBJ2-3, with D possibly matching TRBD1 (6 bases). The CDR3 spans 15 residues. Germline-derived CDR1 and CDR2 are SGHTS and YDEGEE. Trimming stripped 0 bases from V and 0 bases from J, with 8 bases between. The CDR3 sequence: CASSLAGESTDTQYF. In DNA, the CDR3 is TGTGCCAGCAGCTTGGCAGGGGAGAGCACAGATACGCAGTATTTT.

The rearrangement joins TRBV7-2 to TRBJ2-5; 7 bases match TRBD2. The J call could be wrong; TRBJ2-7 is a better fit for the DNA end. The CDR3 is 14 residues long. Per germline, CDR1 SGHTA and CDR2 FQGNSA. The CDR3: CASSRRAGWYEQYF. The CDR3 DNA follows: TGTGCCAGCAGCAGACGAGCGGGGTGGTACGAGCAGTACTTC.

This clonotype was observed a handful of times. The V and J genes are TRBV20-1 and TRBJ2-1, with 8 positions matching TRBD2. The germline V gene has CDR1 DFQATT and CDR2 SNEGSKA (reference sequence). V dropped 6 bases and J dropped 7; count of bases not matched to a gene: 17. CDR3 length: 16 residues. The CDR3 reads CSAPGGAGTGMNEQFF. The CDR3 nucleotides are TGCAGTGCCCCCGGGGGGGCGGGAACAGGGATGAATGAGCAGTTCTTC.

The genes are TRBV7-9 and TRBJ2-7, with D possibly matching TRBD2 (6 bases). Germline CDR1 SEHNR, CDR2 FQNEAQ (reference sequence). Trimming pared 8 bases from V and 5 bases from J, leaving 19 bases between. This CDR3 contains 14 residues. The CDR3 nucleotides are TGTGCCAGCTCATTGGGACTCACCAGGGACGAGCAGTACTTC. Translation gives CASSLGLTRDEQYF.

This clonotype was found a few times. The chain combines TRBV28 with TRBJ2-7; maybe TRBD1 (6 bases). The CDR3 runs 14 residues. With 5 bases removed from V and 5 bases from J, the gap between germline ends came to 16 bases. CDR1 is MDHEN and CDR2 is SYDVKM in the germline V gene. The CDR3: CASSRDKFQNEQYF. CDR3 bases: TGTGCCAGCAGTAGGGACAAATTTCAGAACGAGCAGTACTTC.

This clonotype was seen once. CDR3 protein: CASRTSQATNEKLFF. CDR3 bases: TGTGCCAGCAGGACTTCCCAGGCAACTAATGAAAAACTGTTTTTT. The chain links TRBV6-1 to TRBJ1-4; D gene ambiguous. The CDR3 length is 15 residues. From germline, CDR1 is MNHNS and CDR2 SASEGT. The germline V and J ends were trimmed by 6 bases and 0 bases, with 11 bases remaining between them.

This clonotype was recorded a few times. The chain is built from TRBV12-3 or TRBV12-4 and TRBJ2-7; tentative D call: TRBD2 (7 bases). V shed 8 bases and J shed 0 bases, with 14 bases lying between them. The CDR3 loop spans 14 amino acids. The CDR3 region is CASPEGGYSYEQYF. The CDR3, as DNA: TGTGCCAGCCCGGAGGGGGGGTACTCCTACGAGCAGTACTTC.

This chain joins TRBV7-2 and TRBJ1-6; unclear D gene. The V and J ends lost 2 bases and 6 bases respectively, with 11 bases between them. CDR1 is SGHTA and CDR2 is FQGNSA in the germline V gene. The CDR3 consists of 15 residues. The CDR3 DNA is TGTGCCAGCAGCTTACTTTCCGCCTCTAATTCACCCCTCCACTTT. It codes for CASSLLSASNSPLHF.

CDR3 loop: CSVQQGANTGELFF. CDR3 nucleotide sequence: TGCAGCGTACAACAGGGGGCGAACACCGGGGAGCTGTTTTTT. The J gene is TRBJ2-2, the V gene TRBV29-1, with 8 bases lining up with TRBD1. Germline CDR1 is SQVTM and CDR2 is ANQGSEA. The CDR3 contains 14 residues. V lost 6 bases and J lost 0; bases outside the gene matches: 3.

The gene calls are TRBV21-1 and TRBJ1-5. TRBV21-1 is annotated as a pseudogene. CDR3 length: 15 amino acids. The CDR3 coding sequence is TGTGCCAGCAGGCTTGTCCGGAGACCCAAGCAGCCCCAGCATTTT. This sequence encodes CASRLVRRPKQPQHF.

Here the CDR3 DNA reads TGTGCCAGCAGCCACAGACAGATAACGAACACCGGGGAGCTGTTTTTT. Protein: CASSHRQITNTGELFF. J is TRBJ2-2 and V is TRBV6-1; a possible D gene is TRBD1 (5 bases). Per the germline V gene, CDR1 is MNHNS and CDR2 is SASEGT. Trimming removed 6 bases at V and 0 bases at J, with 14 bases between. The CDR3 runs 16 residues.

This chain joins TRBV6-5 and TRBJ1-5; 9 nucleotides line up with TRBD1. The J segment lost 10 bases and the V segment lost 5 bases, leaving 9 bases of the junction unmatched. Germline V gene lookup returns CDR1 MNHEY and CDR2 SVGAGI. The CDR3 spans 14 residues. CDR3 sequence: CASSPGTGIKPQHF. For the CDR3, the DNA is TGTGCCAGCAGTCCCGGGACAGGGATTAAACCCCAGCATTTT.

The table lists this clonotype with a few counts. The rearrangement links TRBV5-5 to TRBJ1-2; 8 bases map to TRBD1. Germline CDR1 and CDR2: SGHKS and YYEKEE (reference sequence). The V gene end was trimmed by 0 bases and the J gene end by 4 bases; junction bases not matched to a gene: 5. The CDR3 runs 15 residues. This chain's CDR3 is CASSLGQGARYGYTF. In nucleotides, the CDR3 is TGTGCCAGCAGCTTGGGCCAGGGGGCCCGCTATGGCTACACCTTC.

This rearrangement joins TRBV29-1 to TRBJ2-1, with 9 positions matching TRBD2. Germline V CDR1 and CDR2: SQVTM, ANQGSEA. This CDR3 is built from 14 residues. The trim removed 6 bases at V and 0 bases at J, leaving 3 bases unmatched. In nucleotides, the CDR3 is TGCAGCGTAAGCGGGGGGATCTCCTACAATGAGCAGTTCTTC. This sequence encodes CSVSGGISYNEQFF.

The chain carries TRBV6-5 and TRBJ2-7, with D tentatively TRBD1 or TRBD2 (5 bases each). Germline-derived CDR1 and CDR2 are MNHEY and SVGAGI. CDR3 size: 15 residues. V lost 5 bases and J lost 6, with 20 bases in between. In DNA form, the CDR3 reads TGTGCCAGCAGTGGACCCGGCAGAGGGGTAATCGAGCAGTACTTC. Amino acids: CASSGPGRGVIEQYF.

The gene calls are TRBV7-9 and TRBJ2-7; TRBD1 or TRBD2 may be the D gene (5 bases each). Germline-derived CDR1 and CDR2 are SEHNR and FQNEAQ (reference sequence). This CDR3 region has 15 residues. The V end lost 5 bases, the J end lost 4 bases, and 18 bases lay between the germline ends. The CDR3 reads CASSPAAGRAYEQYF. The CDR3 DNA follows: TGTGCCAGCAGCCCTGCCGCAGGGCGGGCGTACGAGCAGTACTTC. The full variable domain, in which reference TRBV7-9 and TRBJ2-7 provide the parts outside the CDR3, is DTGVSQNPRHKITKRGQNVTFRCDPISEHNRLYWYRQTLGQGPEFLTYFQNEAQLEKSRLLSDRFSAERPKGSFSTLEIQRTEQGDSAMYLCASSPAAGRAYEQYFGPGTRLTVT.

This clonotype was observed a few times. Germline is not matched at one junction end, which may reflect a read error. The CDR3 loop reads CASSRRLTGGPPPSYEQYF. CDR3 coding DNA: TGTGCTAGCAGCCGTAGGCTGACAGGGGGCCCCCCCCCGTCTTACGAGCAGTACTTC. J is TRBJ2-7 and V is TRBV7-7, with 10 nucleotides matching TRBD1. CDR3 length: 19 amino acids. CDR1 is SSHAT and CDR2 is FNYEAQ in the germline V gene (reference sequence).

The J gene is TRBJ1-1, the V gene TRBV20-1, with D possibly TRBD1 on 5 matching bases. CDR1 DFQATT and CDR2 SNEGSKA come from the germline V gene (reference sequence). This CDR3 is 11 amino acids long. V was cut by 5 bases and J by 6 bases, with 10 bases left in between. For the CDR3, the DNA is TGCAGTGCTGAGAAACAGGCTGAAGCTTTCTTT. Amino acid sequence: CSAEKQAEAFF.